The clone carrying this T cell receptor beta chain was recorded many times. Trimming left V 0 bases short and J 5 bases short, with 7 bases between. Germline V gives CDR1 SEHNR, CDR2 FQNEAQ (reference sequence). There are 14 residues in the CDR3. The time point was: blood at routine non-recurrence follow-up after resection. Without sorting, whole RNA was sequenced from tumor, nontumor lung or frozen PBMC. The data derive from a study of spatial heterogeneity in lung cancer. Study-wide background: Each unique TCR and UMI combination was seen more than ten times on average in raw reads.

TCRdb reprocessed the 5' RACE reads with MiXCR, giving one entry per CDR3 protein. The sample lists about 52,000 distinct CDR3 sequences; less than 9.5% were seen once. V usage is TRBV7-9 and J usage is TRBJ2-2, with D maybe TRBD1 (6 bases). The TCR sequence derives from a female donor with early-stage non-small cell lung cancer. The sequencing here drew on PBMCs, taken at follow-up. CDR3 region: CASSLAQGTGELFF. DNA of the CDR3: TGTGCCAGCAGCTTAGCGCAGGGGACCGGGGAGCTGTTTTTT.